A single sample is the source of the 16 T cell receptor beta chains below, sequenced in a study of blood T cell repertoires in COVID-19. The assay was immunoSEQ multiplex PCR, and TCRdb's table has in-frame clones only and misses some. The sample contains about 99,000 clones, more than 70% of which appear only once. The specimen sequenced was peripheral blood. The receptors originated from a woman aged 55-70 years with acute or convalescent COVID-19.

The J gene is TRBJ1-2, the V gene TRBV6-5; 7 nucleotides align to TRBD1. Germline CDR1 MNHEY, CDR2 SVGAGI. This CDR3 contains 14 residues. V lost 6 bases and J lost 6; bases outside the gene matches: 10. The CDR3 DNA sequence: TGTGCCAGCAGAAAAGGACAGGACCAGAATGGCTACACCTTC. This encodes CASRKGQDQNGYTF.

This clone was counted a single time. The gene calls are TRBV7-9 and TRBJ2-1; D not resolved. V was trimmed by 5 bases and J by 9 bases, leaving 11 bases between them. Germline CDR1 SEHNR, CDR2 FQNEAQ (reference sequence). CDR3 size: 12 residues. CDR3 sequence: CASSRTEVEQFF. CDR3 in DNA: TGTGCCAGCAGCCGTACCGAGGTTGAGCAGTTCTTC.

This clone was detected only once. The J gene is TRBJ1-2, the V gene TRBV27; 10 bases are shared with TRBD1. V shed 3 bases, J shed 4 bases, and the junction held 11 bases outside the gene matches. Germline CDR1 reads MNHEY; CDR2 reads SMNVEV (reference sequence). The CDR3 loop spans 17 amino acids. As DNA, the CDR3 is TGTGCCAGCAGTTTTTGGGGACAGGGGCGAGGTTTCTATGGCTACACCTTC. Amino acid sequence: CASSFWGQGRGFYGYTF.

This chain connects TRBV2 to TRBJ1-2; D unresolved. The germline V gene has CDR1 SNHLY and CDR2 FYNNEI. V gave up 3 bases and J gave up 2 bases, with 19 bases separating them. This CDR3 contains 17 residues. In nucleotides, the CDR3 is TGTGCCAGCAGTGAGGAGGGAGGAACGGTGTCAAACTATGGCTACACCTTC. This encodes CASSEEGGTVSNYGYTF.

As DNA, the CDR3 is TGTGCCAGCAGTTCATCTAGCGGGAGCTCCTACAATGAGCAGTTCTTC. It yields the protein CASSSSSGSSYNEQFF. The chain combines TRBV28 with TRBJ2-1, with TRBD2 matching over 10 bases. V lost 4 bases to trimming and J lost 0 bases; unmatched junction nucleotides: 3. Germline CDR1 is MDHEN and CDR2 is SYDVKM. The CDR3 is 16 amino acids.

Written as DNA, the CDR3 is TGTGCTAGTGAGCGGCGCGTCGCGGAGGGCCCCTCCAATGAGCAGTTCTTC. Translation gives CASERRVAEGPSNEQFF. V gene TRBV12-5 combines with J gene TRBJ2-1, with D perhaps matching TRBD2 (6 bases). Germline CDR1 and CDR2: LGHNT and FRNRAP. The CDR3 length is 17 residues. The V and J ends lost 7 bases and 6 bases respectively, with 25 bases between them.

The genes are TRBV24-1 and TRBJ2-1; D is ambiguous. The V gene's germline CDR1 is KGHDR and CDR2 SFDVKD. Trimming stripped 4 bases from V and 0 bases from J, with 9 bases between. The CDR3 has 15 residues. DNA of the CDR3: TGTGCCACCAGTGACAGGATGAGCTCCTACAATGAGCAGTTCTTC. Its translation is CATSDRMSSYNEQFF.

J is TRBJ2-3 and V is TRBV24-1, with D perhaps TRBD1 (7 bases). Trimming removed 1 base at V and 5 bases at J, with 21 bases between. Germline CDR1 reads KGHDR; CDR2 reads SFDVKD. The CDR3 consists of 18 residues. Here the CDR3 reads CATSDFAGGWGRGDTQYF. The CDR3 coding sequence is TGTGCCACCAGTGATTTTGCAGGGGGGTGGGGGCGCGGAGATACGCAGTATTTT.

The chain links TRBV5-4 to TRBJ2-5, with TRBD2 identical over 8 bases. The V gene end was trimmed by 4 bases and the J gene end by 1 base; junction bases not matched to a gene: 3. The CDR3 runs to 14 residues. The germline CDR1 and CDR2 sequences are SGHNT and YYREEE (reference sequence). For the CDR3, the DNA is TGTGCCAGCAGCGCCGGGAGGGCCCAAGAGACCCAGTACTTC. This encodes CASSAGRAQETQYF. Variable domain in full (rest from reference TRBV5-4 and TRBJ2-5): ETGVTQSPTHLIKTRGQQVTLRCSSQSGHNTVSWYQQALGQGPQFIFQYYREEENGRGNFPPRFSGLQFPNYSSELNVNALELDDSALYLCASSAGRAQETQYFGPGTRLLVL.

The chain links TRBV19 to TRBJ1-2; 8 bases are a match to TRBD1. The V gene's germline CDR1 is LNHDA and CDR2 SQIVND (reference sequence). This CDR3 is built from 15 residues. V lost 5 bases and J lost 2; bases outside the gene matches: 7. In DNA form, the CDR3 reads TGTGCCAGTAGTTTCGACAGGGGCCGAAACTATGGCTACACCTTC. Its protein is CASSFDRGRNYGYTF.

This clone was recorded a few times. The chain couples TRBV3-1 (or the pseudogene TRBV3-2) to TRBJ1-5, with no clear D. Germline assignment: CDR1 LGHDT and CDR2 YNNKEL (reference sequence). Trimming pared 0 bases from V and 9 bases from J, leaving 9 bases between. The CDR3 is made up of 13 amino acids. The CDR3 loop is CASSQDPLRPQHF. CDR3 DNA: TGTGCCAGCAGCCAAGACCCCCTCCGGCCCCAGCATTTT.

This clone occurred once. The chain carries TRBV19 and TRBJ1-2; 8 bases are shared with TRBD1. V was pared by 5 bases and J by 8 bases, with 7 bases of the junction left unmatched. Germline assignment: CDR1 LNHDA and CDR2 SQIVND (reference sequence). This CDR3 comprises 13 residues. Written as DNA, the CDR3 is TGTGCCAGTAGTTCGGACAGGGAGTACGGCTACACCTTC. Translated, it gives CASSSDREYGYTF.

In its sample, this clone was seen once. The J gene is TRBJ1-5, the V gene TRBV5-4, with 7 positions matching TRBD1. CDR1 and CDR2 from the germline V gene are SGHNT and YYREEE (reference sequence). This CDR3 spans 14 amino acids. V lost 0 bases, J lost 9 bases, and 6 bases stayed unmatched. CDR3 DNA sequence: TGTGCCAGCAGCTTGGGCCAGGGGGGAGGGCCCCAGCATTTT. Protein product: CASSLGQGGGPQHF.

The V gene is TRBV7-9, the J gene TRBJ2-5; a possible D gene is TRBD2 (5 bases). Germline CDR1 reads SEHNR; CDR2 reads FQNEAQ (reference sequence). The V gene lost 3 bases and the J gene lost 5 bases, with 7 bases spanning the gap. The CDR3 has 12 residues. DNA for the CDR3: TGTGCCAGCAGCTTTGAGCGGGAGACCCAGTACTTC. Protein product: CASSFERETQYF.

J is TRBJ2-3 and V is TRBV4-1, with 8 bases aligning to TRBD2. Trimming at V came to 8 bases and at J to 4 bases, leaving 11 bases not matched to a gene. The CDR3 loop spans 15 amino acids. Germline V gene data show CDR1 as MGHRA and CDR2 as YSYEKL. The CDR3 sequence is CASSSGGLRADTQYF. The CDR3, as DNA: TGCGCCAGCTCCAGCGGGGGCCTTAGGGCAGATACGCAGTATTTT.

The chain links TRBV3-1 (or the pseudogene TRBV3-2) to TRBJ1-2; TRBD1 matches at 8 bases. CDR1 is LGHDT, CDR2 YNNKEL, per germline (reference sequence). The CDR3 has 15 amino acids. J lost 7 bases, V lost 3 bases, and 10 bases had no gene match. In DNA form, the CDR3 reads TGTGCCAGCAGCCACACGACAGGGGTGTTCGCTGGCTACACCTTC. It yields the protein CASSHTTGVFAGYTF.